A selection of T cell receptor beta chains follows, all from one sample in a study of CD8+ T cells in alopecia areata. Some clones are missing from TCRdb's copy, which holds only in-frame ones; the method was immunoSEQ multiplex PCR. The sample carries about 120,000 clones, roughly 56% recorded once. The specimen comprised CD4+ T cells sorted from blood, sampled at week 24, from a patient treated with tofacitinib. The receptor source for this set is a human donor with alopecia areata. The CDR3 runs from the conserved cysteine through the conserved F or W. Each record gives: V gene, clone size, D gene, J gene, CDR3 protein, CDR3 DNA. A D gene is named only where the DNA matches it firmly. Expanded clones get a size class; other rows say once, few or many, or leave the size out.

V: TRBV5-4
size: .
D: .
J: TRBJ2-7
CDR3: CASSGWDQPYEQYF
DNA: TGTGCCAGCAGCGGCTGGGACCAGCCCTACGAGCAGTACTTC

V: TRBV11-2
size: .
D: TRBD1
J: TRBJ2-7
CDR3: CASSSNPGQGYEQYF
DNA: TGTGCCAGCAGCTCGAATCCGGGACAGGGCTACGAGCAGTACTTC

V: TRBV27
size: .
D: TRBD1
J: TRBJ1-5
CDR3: CASSLQGQAGQPQHF
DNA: TGTGCCAGCAGTTTACAGGGACAGGCCGGTCAGCCCCAGCATTTT

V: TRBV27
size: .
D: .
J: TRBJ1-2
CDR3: CASSLHPRVYGYTF
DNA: TGTGCCAGCAGTTTACATCCAAGAGTTTATGGCTACACCTTC

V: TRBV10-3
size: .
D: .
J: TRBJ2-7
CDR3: CAISAAGTAGYEQYF
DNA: TGTGCCATCAGTGCGGCTGGGACGGCCGGCTACGAGCAGTACTTC

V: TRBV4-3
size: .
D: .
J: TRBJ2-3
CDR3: CASSQNGDTDTQYF
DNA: TGCGCCAGCAGCCAGAACGGCGACACGGATACGCAGTATTTT

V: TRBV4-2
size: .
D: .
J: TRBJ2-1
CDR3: CASSQGSGVHYNEQFF
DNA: TGTGCCAGCAGCCAAGGATCGGGGGTCCATTACAATGAGCAGTTCTTC

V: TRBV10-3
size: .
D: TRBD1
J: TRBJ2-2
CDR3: CAISDQSRDSLTGELFF
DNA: TGTGCCATCAGTGACCAGTCTAGGGACAGCTTAACCGGGGAGCTGTTTTTT

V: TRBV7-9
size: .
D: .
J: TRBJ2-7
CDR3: CASSSRGANYEQYF
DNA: TGTGCCAGCAGCTCACGGGGGGCTAACTACGAGCAGTACTTC

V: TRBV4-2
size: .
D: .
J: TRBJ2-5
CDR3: CASSQDRLGGQETQYF
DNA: TGTGCCAGCAGCCAAGATCGGTTAGGGGGTCAAGAGACCCAGTACTTC

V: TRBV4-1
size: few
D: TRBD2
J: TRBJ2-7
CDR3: CASSHGRTSYEQYF
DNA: TGCGCCAGCAGCCACGGCCGGACTAGCTACGAGCAGTACTTC

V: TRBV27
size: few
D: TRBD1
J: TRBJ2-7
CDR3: CASSSPGTGSYEQYF
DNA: TGTGCCAGCAGTTCCCCCGGGACAGGGTCCTACGAGCAGTACTTC

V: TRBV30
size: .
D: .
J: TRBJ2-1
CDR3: CAWSVFQLNEQFF
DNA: TGTGCCTGGAGTGTGTTTCAACTCAATGAGCAGTTCTTC

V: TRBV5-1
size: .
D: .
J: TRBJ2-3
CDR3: CASSLGDFTDTQYF
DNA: TGCGCCAGCAGCTTGGGGGACTTCACAGATACGCAGTATTTT

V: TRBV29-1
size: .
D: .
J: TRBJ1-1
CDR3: CSARHSEREAFF
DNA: TGCAGCGCCCGCCACTCCGAACGTGAAGCTTTCTTT

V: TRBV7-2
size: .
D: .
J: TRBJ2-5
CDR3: CASSGQETQYF
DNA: TGTGCCAGCTCGGGACAAGAGACCCAGTACTTC

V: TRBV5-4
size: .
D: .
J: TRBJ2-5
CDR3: CASSRDVTSDKETQYF
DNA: TGTGCCAGCAGCCGCGACGTTACTAGTGACAAAGAGACCCAGTACTTC

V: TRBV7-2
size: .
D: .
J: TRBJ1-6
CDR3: CASSLGGSNSPLHF
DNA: TGTGCCAGCAGCTTAGGGGGATCCAATTCACCCCTCCACTTT

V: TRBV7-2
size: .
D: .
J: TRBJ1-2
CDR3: CASSLDLGLGGYTF
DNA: TGTGCCAGCAGCTTAGATCTAGGGTTAGGTGGCTACACCTTC

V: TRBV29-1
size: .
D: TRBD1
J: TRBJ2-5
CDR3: CSVYRGQETQYF
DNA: TGCAGCGTTTACAGGGGGCAAGAGACCCAGTACTTC

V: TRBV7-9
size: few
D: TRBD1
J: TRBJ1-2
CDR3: CASSGPGTVLIYGYTF
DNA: TGTGCCAGCAGCGGGCCTGGGACAGTCCTGATATATGGCTACACCTTC

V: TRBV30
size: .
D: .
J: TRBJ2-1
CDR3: CAWTLENEQFF
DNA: TGTGCCTGGACACTAGAAAATGAGCAGTTCTTC

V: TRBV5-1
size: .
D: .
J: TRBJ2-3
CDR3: CASRWSSTSTDTQYF
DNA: TGCGCCAGCAGGTGGTCCAGCACTAGCACAGATACGCAGTATTTT

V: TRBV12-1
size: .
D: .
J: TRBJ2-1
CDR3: CASSGLAGTYNEQFF
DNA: TGTGCCAGCAGCGGCCTCGCGGGGACCTACAATGAGCAGTTCTTC

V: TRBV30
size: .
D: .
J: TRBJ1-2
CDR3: CASRADYGYTF
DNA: TGTGCCTCCCGGGCGGACTATGGCTACACCTTC

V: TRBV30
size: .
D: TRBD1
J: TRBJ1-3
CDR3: CAWRQGANGNTIYF
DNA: TGTGCCTGGAGACAGGGGGCGAATGGAAACACCATATATTTT

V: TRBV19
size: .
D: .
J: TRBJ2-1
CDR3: CAIVTRGGPYNEQFF
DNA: TGTGCCATTGTTACCCGGGGAGGCCCCTACAATGAGCAGTTCTTC

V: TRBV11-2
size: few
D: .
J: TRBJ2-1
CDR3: CASSKGQSYNEQFF
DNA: TGTGCCAGCAGCAAGGGGCAATCCTACAATGAGCAGTTCTTC

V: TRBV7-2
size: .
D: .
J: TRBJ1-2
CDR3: CASSPSGAVYGYGYTF
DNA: TGTGCCAGCAGCCCTTCGGGGGCAGTGTACGGCTATGGCTACACCTTC

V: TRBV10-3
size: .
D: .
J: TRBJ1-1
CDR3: CAISPAPGVVAEAFF
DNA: TGTGCCATCAGCCCCGCGCCAGGGGTGGTCGCTGAAGCTTTCTTT

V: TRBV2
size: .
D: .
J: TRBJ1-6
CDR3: CASGRDSPLHF
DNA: TGTGCCAGCGGACGGGATTCACCCCTCCACTTT

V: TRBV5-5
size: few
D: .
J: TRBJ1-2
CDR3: CASSSLGFDYGYTF
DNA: TGTGCCAGCAGCTCACTGGGGTTTGACTATGGCTACACCTTC

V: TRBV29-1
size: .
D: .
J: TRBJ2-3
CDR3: CSVGSGASTDTQYF
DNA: TGCAGCGTCGGAAGTGGGGCTAGCACAGATACGCAGTATTTT

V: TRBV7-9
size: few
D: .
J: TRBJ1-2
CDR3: CASSFGQNYGYTF
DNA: TGTGCCAGCAGCTTTGGACAGAACTATGGCTACACCTTC

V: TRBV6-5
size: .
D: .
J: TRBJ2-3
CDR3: CASSFKGGTDTQYF
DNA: TGTGCCAGCAGTTTCAAGGGGGGCACAGATACGCAGTATTTT

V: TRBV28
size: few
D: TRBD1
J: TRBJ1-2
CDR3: CASVTGDLNYGYTF
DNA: TGTGCCAGCGTGACAGGGGACCTTAACTATGGCTACACCTTC

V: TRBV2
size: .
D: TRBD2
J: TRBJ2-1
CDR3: CASSPGPREEFF
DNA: TGTGCCAGCAGTCCGGGACCCCGGGAGGAGTTCTTC

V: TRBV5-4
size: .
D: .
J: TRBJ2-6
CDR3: CASSFEAGANVLTF
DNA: TGTGCCAGCAGCTTCGAAGCTGGGGCCAACGTCCTGACTTTC

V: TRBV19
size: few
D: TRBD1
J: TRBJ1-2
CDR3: CASSVDRAYGYTF
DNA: TGTGCCAGTAGCGTCGACAGGGCCTATGGCTACACCTTC

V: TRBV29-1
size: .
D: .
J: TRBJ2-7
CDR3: CSVRQSSSYEQYF
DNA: TGCAGCGTTAGACAGTCCTCCTCCTACGAGCAGTACTTC

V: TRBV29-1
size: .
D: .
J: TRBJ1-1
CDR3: CSASAGHYTEAFF
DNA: TGCAGCGCCTCCGCGGGGCACTACACTGAAGCTTTCTTT

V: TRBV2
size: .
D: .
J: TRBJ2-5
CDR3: CASSASGKETQYF
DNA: TGTGCCAGCAGTGCATCGGGGAAAGAGACCCAGTACTTC

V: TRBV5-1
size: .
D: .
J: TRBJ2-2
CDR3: CASTISHGNTGELFF
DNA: TGCGCCAGCACCATTTCTCATGGGAACACCGGGGAGCTGTTTTTT

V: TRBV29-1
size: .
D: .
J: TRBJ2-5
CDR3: CSVRVGETQYF
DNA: TGCAGCGTTAGGGTTGGGGAGACCCAGTACTTC

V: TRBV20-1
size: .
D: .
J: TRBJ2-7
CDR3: CSARGEYEQYF
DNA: TGCAGTGCAAGGGGGGAATACGAGCAGTACTTC

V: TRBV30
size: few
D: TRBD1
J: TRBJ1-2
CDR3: CAWTGGTNYGYTF
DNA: TGTGCCTGGACAGGGGGAACTAACTATGGCTACACCTTC

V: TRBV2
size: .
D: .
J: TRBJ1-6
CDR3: CASSGGGNSPLHF
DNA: TGTGCCAGCAGTGGGGGTGGAAATTCACCCCTCCACTTT

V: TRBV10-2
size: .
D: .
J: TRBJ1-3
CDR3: CASGRGRDGNTIYF
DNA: TGCGCCAGCGGGAGGGGCCGGGATGGAAACACCATATATTTT

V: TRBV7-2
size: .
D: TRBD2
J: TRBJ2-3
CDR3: CASSLLAGGSTDTQYF
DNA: TGTGCCAGCAGCTTACTAGCGGGGGGCAGCACAGATACGCAGTATTTT

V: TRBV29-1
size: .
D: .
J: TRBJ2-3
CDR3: CSVGGQKRTTDTQYF
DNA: TGCAGCGTTGGGGGGCAGAAGAGAACCACAGATACGCAGTATTTT

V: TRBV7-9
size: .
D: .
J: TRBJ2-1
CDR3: CASSLGQSYNEQFF
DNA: TGTGCCAGCAGCTTAGGGCAGTCCTACAATGAGCAGTTCTTC

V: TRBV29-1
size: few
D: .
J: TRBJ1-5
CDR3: CSVEDGDQPQHF
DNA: TGCAGCGTTGAAGATGGGGATCAGCCCCAGCATTTT